Sequencing of this T cell receptor beta chain was carried out in a study of glioma-infiltrating T cells after dendritic cell vaccination. About the research overall: Patients had newly diagnosed or recurrent glioblastoma and received dendritic cell vaccines. Patients received three intradermal dendritic cell vaccine injections at biweekly intervals.

The ends were cut back, 0 bases at V and 4 bases at J, with 14 bases in the middle. The CDR3 is 15 amino acids. CDR1 is SGHTS, CDR2 YDEGEE, per germline. The repertoire was sequenced with immunoSEQ multiplex PCR; TCRdb's copy has only in-frame clones and lacks some. The data contain about 92,000 clones, 65% to 90% of them singletons. The V and J genes are TRBV5-8 and TRBJ2-7; D is perhaps TRBD2 (5 bases). The TCR comes from a human donor with glioblastoma. Sequenced here: blood, sampled before dendritic cell vaccination. The CDR3 is CASSLADGLRYEQYF. CDR3 in DNA: TGTGCCAGCAGCTTGGCCGACGGACTGCGGTACGAGCAGTACTTC.